Presented here are 32 T cell receptor beta chains from one specimen sequenced in a study of lymphopenia after photon versus proton radiotherapy. Produced via immunoSEQ multiplex PCR; TCRdb's table is partial and in-frame only. Of about 24,000 clones in the sample, approximately 80% were seen once. The specimen was peripheral blood, collected from a patient treated with photon-based radiotherapy. The receptor set was obtained from a man between 40 and 49 years old with gastric cancer.

This clone was counted a single time. The V call is TRBV29-1, the J call TRBJ2-4; maybe TRBD1 (7 bases). The CDR3 loop spans 11 amino acids. The V gene lost 0 bases and the J gene lost 14 bases, with 11 bases spanning the gap. CDR1 and CDR2 from the germline V gene are SQVTM and ANQGSEA. CDR3 DNA: TGCAGCGTTGAAGACGGCAGGGGGGAGTACTTC. Encoded protein: CSVEDGRGEYF.

The chain carries TRBV28 and TRBJ2-7; 8 bases are shared with TRBD1. The CDR3 has 15 amino acids. Germline loops: CDR1 MDHEN, CDR2 SYDVKM. V was clipped by 3 bases and J by 3 bases; unmatched bases: 7. The CDR3 DNA sequence: TGTGCCAGCAGTTTGGACAGGGAAAGGGGCTACGAGCAGTACTTC. It codes for CASSLDRERGYEQYF.

This chain links TRBV5-6 with TRBJ2-1; 7 nucleotides line up with TRBD1. V was pared by 1 base and J by 2 bases, with 6 bases of the junction left unmatched. CDR1 is SGHDT and CDR2 is YYEEEE in the germline V gene. CDR3 length: 16 amino acids. CDR3 protein: CASSLSGQRTYNEQFF. The CDR3 DNA sequence: TGTGCCAGCAGCTTGTCGGGACAGAGAACCTACAATGAGCAGTTCTTC.

The genes are TRBV6-6 and TRBJ1-5, with D maybe TRBD1 (5 bases). CDR1 and CDR2 from the germline V gene are MNHNY and SVGAGI (reference sequence). The CDR3 has 14 residues. V gave up 8 bases and J gave up 5 bases, with 16 bases separating them. This CDR3 reads CASGRGLRDQPQHF. In nucleotides, the CDR3 is TGTGCCAGCGGAAGGGGATTACGGGATCAGCCCCAGCATTTT.

The CDR3 DNA follows: TGTGCCAGCAGCAACCAGGGAAGCTTGAGCTATGGCTACACCTTC. Amino acids: CASSNQGSLSYGYTF. The chain employs TRBV5-5 and TRBJ1-2; D is possibly TRBD1 (5 bases). This CDR3 contains 15 residues. CDR1 is SGHKS and CDR2 is YYEKEE in the germline V gene (reference sequence). V lost 4 bases to trimming and J lost 4 bases, with 17 bases between them. The complete variable domain, with remaining parts taken from reference TRBV5-5 and TRBJ1-2, reads DAGVTQSPTHLIKTRGQQVTLRCSPISGHKSVSWYQQVLGQGPQFIFQYYEKEERGRGNFPDRFSARQFPNYSSELNVNALLLGDSALYLCASSNQGSLSYGYTFGSGTRLTVV.

The V call is TRBV4-1, the J call TRBJ2-1; D is possibly TRBD1 or TRBD2 (6 bases each). V was shortened by 1 base and J by 4 bases, with 8 bases between the two germline ends. Germline V gives CDR1 MGHRA, CDR2 YSYEKL. There are 14 residues in the CDR3. CDR3: CASSQGRGYNEQFF. Written as DNA, the CDR3 is TGCGCCAGCAGCCAAGGGAGGGGGTACAATGAGCAGTTCTTC.

The sample holds one count of this clone. The genes are TRBV2 and TRBJ2-7, with 9 bases that match TRBD1. Germline V lookup: CDR1 SNHLY, CDR2 FYNNEI. This CDR3 contains 14 residues. J was trimmed by 3 bases and V by 8 bases; bases with no gene match: 8. In DNA form, the CDR3 reads TGTGCCAGCTCTCTTCGGACAGGGGTCTACGAGCAGTACTTC. Protein product: CASSLRTGVYEQYF.

The rearrangement links TRBV11-2 to TRBJ2-7; 9 bases agree with TRBD1. Germline CDR1 is SGHAT and CDR2 is FQNNGV. V gave up 5 bases and J gave up 6 bases; unmatched junction bases: 8. This CDR3 is 14 amino acids long. The CDR3 region is CASSPRDRVIEQYF. In DNA form, the CDR3 reads TGTGCCAGCAGCCCCCGGGACAGGGTAATCGAGCAGTACTTC. The complete variable domain, with remaining parts taken from reference TRBV11-2 and TRBJ2-7, reads EAGVAQSPRYKIIEKRQSVAFWCNPISGHATLYWYQQILGQGPKLLIQFQNNGVVDDSQLPKDRFSAERLKGVDSTLKIQPAKLEDSAVYLCASSPRDRVIEQYFGPGTRLTVT.

This chain joins TRBV12-2 and TRBJ1-4. TRBV12-2 is an annotated pseudogene. CDR3 length: 12 amino acids. The CDR3, as DNA: TGTGCCAGCATGGCGGGGAATGAAAAACTGTTTTTT. Translating it yields CASMAGNEKLFF.

This chain uses TRBV5-4 with TRBJ2-5, with D perhaps TRBD2 (6 bases). V lost 1 base and J 1 base, leaving 20 bases between the germline ends. The V gene's germline CDR1 is SGHNT and CDR2 YYREEE (reference sequence). The CDR3 covers 18 residues. Here the CDR3 reads CASSLPPLALGTQETQYF. Written as DNA, the CDR3 is TGTGCCAGCAGCTTGCCCCCTCTAGCGTTGGGAACCCAAGAGACCCAGTACTTC.

The chain joins TRBV4-3 to TRBJ1-1; D is unresolved. The CDR3 runs 13 residues. CDR1 LGHNA and CDR2 YSLEER come from the germline V gene. V was trimmed by 0 bases and J by 4 bases, leaving 6 bases between them. CDR3: CASSQDRSTEAFF. The CDR3 DNA follows: TGCGCCAGCAGCCAAGATCGGAGCACTGAAGCTTTCTTT.

This chain uses TRBV7-9 with TRBJ1-2; tentative D call: TRBD1 (6 bases). The CDR3 spans 13 residues. V dropped 3 bases and J dropped 9 bases, with 14 bases sitting between them. CDR1 is SEHNR, CDR2 FQNEAQ, per germline (reference sequence). CDR3 in amino acids: CASSFADRPSYTF. Written as DNA, the CDR3 is TGTGCCAGCAGCTTCGCAGACAGGCCAAGCTACACCTTC.

V gene TRBV5-6 combines with J gene TRBJ2-5; 7 nucleotides match TRBD2. CDR3 length: 13 amino acids. CDR1 and CDR2 (germline): SGHDT, YYEEEE. Losses at the gene ends were 3 bases for V and 3 bases for J; bases not matched to a gene: 2. Written as DNA, the CDR3 is TGTGCCAGCAGCTCGGGACTAAAAGAGACCCAGTACTTC. Residues: CASSSGLKETQYF.

The count of this clone is one. This chain joins TRBV5-1 and TRBJ1-3, with TRBD1 matching 7 bases. This CDR3 contains 16 residues. The germline V gene encodes CDR1 SGHRS and CDR2 YFSETQ. V shed 4 bases and J 0 bases; nucleotides not matched to a gene: 7. DNA of the CDR3: TGCGCCAGCAGCCCAGGGGGTATTGCCTCTGGAAACACCATATATTTT. It encodes CASSPGGIASGNTIYF.

The V call is TRBV5-1, the J call TRBJ1-2; unclear D gene. Trimming shortened V by 4 bases and J by 5 bases, and 9 bases separated the two germline ends. Germline V gives CDR1 SGHRS, CDR2 YFSETQ. CDR3 length: 12 amino acids. CDR3 residues: CASSPNVYGYTF. For the CDR3, the DNA is TGCGCCAGCAGCCCGAACGTTTATGGCTACACCTTC.

The V and J genes are TRBV30 and TRBJ2-3; D is uncertain. Trimming cost V 0 bases and J 9 bases, with 4 bases left between them. CDR1 and CDR2 (germline): GTSNPN, SVGIG (reference sequence). The CDR3 is 10 residues long. CDR3 amino acids: CAWSVQTQYF. The CDR3 DNA follows: TGTGCCTGGAGTGTACAGACGCAGTATTTT.

The CDR3 here is CASSTGGGTDTQYF. DNA for the CDR3: TGTGCCAGTAGTACGGGGGGAGGTACAGATACGCAGTATTTT. The chain couples TRBV19 to TRBJ2-3; 7 bases match TRBD2. CDR1 and CDR2 (germline): LNHDA, SQIVND (reference sequence). With V trimmed by 4 bases and J by 3 bases, 4 bases remained unmatched. This CDR3 is built from 14 residues. The whole variable domain, filled in from reference TRBV19 and TRBJ2-3, reads DGGITQSPKYLFRKEGQNVTLSCEQNLNHDAMYWYRQDPGQGLRLIYYSQIVNDFQKGDIAEGYSVSREKKESFPLTVTSAQKNPTAFYLCASSTGGGTDTQYFGPGTRLTVL.

V is TRBV6-6 and J is TRBJ2-7; 7 bases align to TRBD1. V lost 5 bases, J lost 7 bases, and 14 bases stayed unmatched. Germline-derived CDR1 and CDR2 are MNHNY and SVGAGI (reference sequence). The CDR3 contains 15 residues. For the CDR3, the DNA is TGTGCCAGCAGTCGACCCGGGACAGCCTCTACTGAGCAGTACTTC. It encodes CASSRPGTASTEQYF.

Worth noting for this clone: Other DNA sequences of this sample code for an identical CDR3. V gene TRBV10-3 combines with J gene TRBJ1-1; D not resolved. Deletions cut 4 bases from V and 0 bases from J, with 6 bases between. Germline-derived CDR1 and CDR2 are ENHRY and SYGVKD. There are 13 residues in the CDR3. CDR3 residues: CAISGLVNTEAFF. The CDR3 DNA reads TGTGCCATCAGTGGATTGGTGAACACTGAAGCTTTCTTT.

This clone showed up just a few times. Here the CDR3 DNA reads TGTGCCAGCAGTAGCGGGTGGGGGGATACGCAGTATTTT. It is translated as CASSSGWGDTQYF. V and J are TRBV6-1 and TRBJ2-3, with D maybe TRBD2 (6 bases). The CDR3 runs to 13 residues. The germline CDR1 and CDR2 sequences are MNHNS and SASEGT. V was pared by 5 bases and J by 6 bases, with 12 bases between.

Note on this clone: The junction does not match germline at one end; this may be a read error. The chain is built from TRBV7-7 and TRBJ2-5, with D perhaps matching TRBD1 (5 bases). Germline V lookup: CDR1 SSHAT, CDR2 FNYEAQ (reference sequence). CDR3 length equals 16 residues. CDR3 region: CASSLAEGVGQETQYF. The CDR3 nucleotides read TGTGCTAGCAGCTTAGCAGAAGGGGTGGGACAAGAGACCCAGTACTTC.

The CDR3 DNA sequence: TGTGCCAGCAGCCCTCGTGGGGGAGGATTCACTGAAGCTTTCTTT. It yields the protein CASSPRGGGFTEAFF. This chain links TRBV9 with TRBJ1-1; D perhaps matches TRBD1 (5 bases). The CDR3 has 15 residues. Germline V CDR1 and CDR2: SGDLS, YYNGEE. V was clipped by 4 bases and J by 4 bases, with 17 bases between them.

A single count supports this clone. The genes are TRBV4-1 and TRBJ1-3; the D is unclear. The germline V gene has CDR1 MGHRA and CDR2 YSYEKL. The V end lost 6 bases, the J end lost 0 bases, and 9 bases lay between the germline ends. The CDR3 sequence is 14 residues long. The CDR3 coding sequence is TGCGCCAGCAGTTCTTGGGCCTCTGGAAACACCATATATTTT. Protein: CASSSWASGNTIYF.

This clone occurred once. V gene TRBV7-6 combines with J gene TRBJ1-1; D is ambiguous. Germline values: CDR1 SGHVS, CDR2 FNYEAQ. V shed 1 base and J shed 5 bases, with 2 bases lying between them. The CDR3 contains 11 residues. CDR3 bases: TGTGCCAGCAGCTTAGGAACTGAAGCTTTCTTT. Its protein is CASSLGTEAFF.

This clone has only a few counts. V usage is TRBV6-6 and J usage is TRBJ2-5; TRBD2 matches at 9 bases. Germline CDR1 is MNHNY and CDR2 is SVGAGI (reference sequence). Unmatched junction bases numbered 4, after V lost 0 bases and J lost 5 bases. CDR3 size: 15 residues. The CDR3 loop is CASSYSASGKETQYF. The CDR3 nucleotides are TGTGCCAGCAGTTACTCGGCTAGCGGGAAGGAGACCCAGTACTTC.

The V and J genes are TRBV5-1 and TRBJ2-7; 10 nucleotides line up with TRBD2. Germline V gives CDR1 SGHRS, CDR2 YFSETQ. V lost 5 bases to trimming and J lost 4 bases; unmatched junction nucleotides: 9. The CDR3 spans 15 residues. This chain's CDR3 is CASSPRTSGMYEQYF. CDR3 coding DNA: TGCGCCAGCAGTCCGAGGACTAGCGGTATGTACGAGCAGTACTTC.

The V and J genes are TRBV27 and TRBJ1-2, with 9 bases lining up with TRBD1. The V segment lost 8 bases and the J segment 3 bases; nucleotides outside the gene matches: 7. This CDR3 has 14 amino acids. From germline, CDR1 is MNHEY and CDR2 SMNVEV (reference sequence). The CDR3 region has the DNA TGTGCCAGCTGCCGGGGACAGGGTGACTATGGCTACACCTTC. Encoded protein: CASCRGQGDYGYTF.

The J gene is TRBJ1-6, the V gene TRBV5-1, with 8 bases identical to TRBD1. The germline CDR1 and CDR2 sequences are SGHRS and YFSETQ. This CDR3 has 15 residues. Losses at the gene ends were 4 bases for V and 9 bases for J; bases not matched to a gene: 9. The CDR3 sequence is CASSPQGEVGSPLHF. CDR3 sequence (DNA): TGCGCCAGCAGCCCACAGGGGGAAGTAGGTTCACCCCTCCACTTT. Variable domain in full (rest from reference TRBV5-1 and TRBJ1-6): KAGVTQTPRYLIKTRGQQVTLSCSPISGHRSVSWYQQTPGQGLQFLFEYFSETQRNKGNFPGRFSGRQFSNSRSEMNVSTLELGDSALYLCASSPQGEVGSPLHFGNGTRLTVT.

This clone was observed a handful of times. The chain joins TRBV2 to TRBJ1-1; TRBD1 aligns across 7 bases. The CDR3 is made up of 13 amino acids. Germline V CDR1 and CDR2: SNHLY, FYNNEI. After removal of 6 bases from V and 9 bases from J, the junction contained 10 bases not matched to a gene. The CDR3 reads CASSQGGTRQAFF. The CDR3 DNA reads TGTGCCAGCAGCCAGGGGGGGACGAGGCAAGCTTTCTTT.

J is TRBJ2-2 and V is TRBV5-5; D is unclear. V was trimmed by 1 base and J by 6 bases, leaving 13 bases between them. From germline, CDR1 is SGHKS and CDR2 YYEKEE (reference sequence). CDR3 length: 15 residues. The CDR3 bases are TGTGCCAGCAGCTTGCGGGTAATGGAAGCCGGGGAGCTGTTTTTT. It is translated as CASSLRVMEAGELFF. Supplemented by reference TRBV5-5 and TRBJ2-2, the full variable domain reads DAGVTQSPTHLIKTRGQQVTLRCSPISGHKSVSWYQQVLGQGPQFIFQYYEKEERGRGNFPDRFSARQFPNYSSELNVNALLLGDSALYLCASSLRVMEAGELFFGEGSRLTVL.

The V gene is TRBV6-1, the J gene TRBJ1-1; 8 nucleotides agree with TRBD1. The CDR3 length is 14 residues. Germline CDR1 is MNHNS and CDR2 is SASEGT. The trim removed 3 bases at V and 5 bases at J, leaving 5 bases unmatched. In DNA, the CDR3 is TGTGCCAGCAGTGAGACAGGGGTGGGAACTGAAGCTTTCTTT. It yields the protein CASSETGVGTEAFF.

The chain joins TRBV19 to TRBJ2-5; a possible D gene is TRBD2 (5 bases). V was clipped by 1 base and J by 6 bases, with 21 bases between them. In germline, CDR1 is LNHDA, CDR2 SQIVND (reference sequence). This CDR3 is built from 17 residues. In DNA, the CDR3 is TGTGCCAGTAGTATAGTTAACAATGGATATGGAGGAAAGACCCAGTACTTC. Its translation: CASSIVNNGYGGKTQYF. Drawing the rest from reference TRBV19 and TRBJ2-5, the complete variable domain is DGGITQSPKYLFRKEGQNVTLSCEQNLNHDAMYWYRQDPGQGLRLIYYSQIVNDFQKGDIAEGYSVSREKKESFPLTVTSAQKNPTAFYLCASSIVNNGYGGKTQYFGPGTRLLVL.